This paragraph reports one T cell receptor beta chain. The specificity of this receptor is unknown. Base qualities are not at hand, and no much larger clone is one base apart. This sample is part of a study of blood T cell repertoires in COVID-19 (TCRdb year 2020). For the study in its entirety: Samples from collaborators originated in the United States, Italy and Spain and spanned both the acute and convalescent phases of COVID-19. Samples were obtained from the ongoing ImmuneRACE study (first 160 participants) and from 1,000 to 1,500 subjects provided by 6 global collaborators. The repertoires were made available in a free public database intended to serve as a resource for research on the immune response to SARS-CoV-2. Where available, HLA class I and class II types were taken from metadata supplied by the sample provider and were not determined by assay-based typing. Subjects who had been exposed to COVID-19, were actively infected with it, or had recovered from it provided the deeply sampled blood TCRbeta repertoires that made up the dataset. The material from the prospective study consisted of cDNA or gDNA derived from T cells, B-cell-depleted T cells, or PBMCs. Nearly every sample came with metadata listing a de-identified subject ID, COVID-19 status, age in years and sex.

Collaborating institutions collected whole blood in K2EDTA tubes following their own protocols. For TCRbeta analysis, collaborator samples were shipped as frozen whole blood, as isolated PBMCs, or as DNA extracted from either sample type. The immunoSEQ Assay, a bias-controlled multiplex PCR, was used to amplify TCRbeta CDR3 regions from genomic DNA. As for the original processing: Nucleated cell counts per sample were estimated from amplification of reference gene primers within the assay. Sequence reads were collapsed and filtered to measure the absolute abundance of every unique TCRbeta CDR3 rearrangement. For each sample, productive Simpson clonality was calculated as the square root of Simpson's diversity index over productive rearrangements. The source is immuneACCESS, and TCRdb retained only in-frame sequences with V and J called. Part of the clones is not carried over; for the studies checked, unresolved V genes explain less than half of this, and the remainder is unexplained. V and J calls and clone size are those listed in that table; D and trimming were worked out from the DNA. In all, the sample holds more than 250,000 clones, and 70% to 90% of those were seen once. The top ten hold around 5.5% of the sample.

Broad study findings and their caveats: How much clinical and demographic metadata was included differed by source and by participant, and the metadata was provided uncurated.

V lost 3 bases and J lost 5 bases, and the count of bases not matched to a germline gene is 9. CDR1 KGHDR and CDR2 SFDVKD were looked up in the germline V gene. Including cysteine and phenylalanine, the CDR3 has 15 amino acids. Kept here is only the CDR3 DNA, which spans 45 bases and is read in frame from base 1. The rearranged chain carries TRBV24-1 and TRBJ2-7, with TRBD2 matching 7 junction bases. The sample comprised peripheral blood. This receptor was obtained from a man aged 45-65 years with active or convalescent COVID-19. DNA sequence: TGTGCCACCAGTGATGGGAGGGCCCTCTTGGACGAGCAGTACTTC. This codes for CATSDGRALLDEQYF.